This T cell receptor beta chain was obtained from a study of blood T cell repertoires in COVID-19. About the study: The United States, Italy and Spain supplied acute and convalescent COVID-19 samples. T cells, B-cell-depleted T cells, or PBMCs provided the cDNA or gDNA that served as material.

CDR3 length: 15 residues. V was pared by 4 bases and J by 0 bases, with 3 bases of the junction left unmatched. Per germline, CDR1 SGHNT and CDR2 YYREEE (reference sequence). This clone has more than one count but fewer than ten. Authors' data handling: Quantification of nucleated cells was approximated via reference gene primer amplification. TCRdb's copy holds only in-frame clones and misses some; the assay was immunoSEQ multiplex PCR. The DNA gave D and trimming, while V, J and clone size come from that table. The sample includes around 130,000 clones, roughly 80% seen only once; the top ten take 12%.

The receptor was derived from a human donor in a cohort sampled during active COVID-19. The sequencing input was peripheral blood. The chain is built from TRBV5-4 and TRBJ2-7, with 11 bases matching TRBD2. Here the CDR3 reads CASSVTSGGSYEQYF. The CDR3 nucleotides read TGTGCCAGCAGCGTTACTAGCGGGGGCTCCTACGAGCAGTACTTC.